A selection of T cell receptor beta chains follows, all from one sample in a study of OX40 agonist ivuxolimab in advanced cancers. The protocol was immunoSEQ multiplex PCR, while the TCRdb copy is restricted to in-frame clones and leaves out a portion. The table records roughly 46,000 clones, approximately 80% of them present only once. This specimen was CD4+ or CD8+ T cells sorted from blood, taken in a trial of the OX40 agonist ivuxolimab. The receptors stem from an adult with an advanced solid tumor such as melanoma, head and neck, liver or kidney cancer. Each CDR3 is given with its conserved first and last residue. Fields, in order: V gene, D gene, clone size, J gene, CDR3 DNA, CDR3 protein. D genes are given only for firm matches. The size entry is marked missing in some rows and otherwise reads once, few, many or a size class.

TRBV5-1	TRBD2	-	TRBJ2-7	TGCGCCAGCAGCTTTAGGGCTAGCGGGGACCGCTCCTACGAGCAGTACTTC	CASSFRASGDRSYEQYF
TRBV5-1	TRBD2	medium-sized	TRBJ2-1	TGCGCCAGCAGCACGACTAGCGGGGGCGAGCAGTTCTTC	CASSTTSGGEQFF
TRBV7-2	-	-	TRBJ1-1	TGTGCCAGCAGCTTAGGAATGAACACTGAAGCTTTCTTT	CASSLGMNTEAFF
TRBV4-1	-	once	TRBJ2-3	TGCGCCAGCAGCCAAGCCGGGACTCGAAGAACGGATACGCAGTATTTT	CASSQAGTRRTDTQYF
TRBV7-9	-	-	TRBJ2-5	TGTGCCAGCAGTAGGCCTCCCCCCCGGGAGACCCAGTACTTC	CASSRPPPRETQYF
TRBV6-5	-	-	TRBJ1-1	TGTGCCAGCAGTTACGGGGCGGGGGCTGAAGCTTTCTTT	CASSYGAGAEAFF
TRBV7-2	TRBD1	-	TRBJ2-1	TGTGCCAGCAGCTTAGCGGCAGGGGGCAGGTCTGAGCAGTTCTTC	CASSLAAGGRSEQFF
TRBV19	-	-	TRBJ1-4	TGTGCCAGTAGTATAGATCCTAGGAAACTGTTTTTT	CASSIDPRKLFF
TRBV18	-	-	TRBJ1-2	TGTGCCAGCTCACCTGGGACGGACTATGGCTACACCTTC	CASSPGTDYGYTF
TRBV7-2	-	few	TRBJ2-7	TGTGCCAGCAGCTTAGATCCGTCGGGGGCCCAGGGCTACGAGCAGTACTTC	CASSLDPSGAQGYEQYF
TRBV18	TRBD1	once	TRBJ2-7	TGTGCCAGCTCACCGGGACAGGGGATGAACGAGCAGTACTTC	CASSPGQGMNEQYF
TRBV2	-	-	TRBJ1-5	TGTGCCAGCAGTGTACGACGTAGCAATCAGCCCCAGCATTTT	CASSVRRSNQPQHF
TRBV11-1	-	-	TRBJ2-2	TGTGCCAGCAGCCCTGTTGGGGGCACCGGGGAGCTGTTTTTT	CASSPVGGTGELFF
TRBV5-1	TRBD2	-	TRBJ2-2	TGCGCCAGCAGCTCCGGGACTAGCGGGGGCACCGGGGAGCTGTTTTTT	CASSSGTSGGTGELFF